These T cell receptor beta chains were read from a single sample in a study of blood T cell repertoires in COVID-19. Sequencing used immunoSEQ multiplex PCR; TCRdb keeps in-frame clones, though not all of them. The sample includes more than 300,000 clones, nearly 90% of them seen just once. The sequenced sample consisted of peripheral blood. The receptor set was obtained from a woman in her 30s with COVID-19, enrolled during active disease. Both conserved end residues are part of each CDR3. Fields, in order: clone size, J gene, V gene, CDR3 protein. The listing skips clone size in some rows; elsewhere it reads once, few, many or a size class.

>.|TRBJ1-2|TRBV6-5
CASRGGGNYGYTF
>.|TRBJ1-2|TRBV24-1
CATSESGQGARGYTF
>.|TRBJ2-5|TRBV5-1
CASSLARGQETQYF
>.|TRBJ2-6|TRBV30
CAWSVPLGQGDVSGANVLTF
>once|TRBJ1-3|TRBV7-9
CASRPTGTGAGNTIYF
>.|TRBJ1-5|TRBV12-3/TRBV12-4
CASSQSLNQPQHF
>.|TRBJ2-1|TRBV4-1
CASSRVEKRGGGNEQFF
>.|TRBJ2-2|TRBV2
CASSVKGLGELFF
>.|TRBJ1-2|TRBV6-6
CASSSPFGGAYGYTF
>.|TRBJ2-2|TRBV13
CASSLALGGTGELFF
>.|TRBJ2-1|TRBV5-1
CASSDRTGGYNEQFF
>once|TRBJ1-3|TRBV18
CASSPSSGNTIYF
>few|TRBJ1-1|TRBV5-1
CASSFGTGLTEAFF
>few|TRBJ1-2|TRBV28
CASSGPRGYYTF
>.|TRBJ1-5|TRBV2
CASSERDRGHQPQHF
>.|TRBJ1-4|TRBV7-9
CASSPEVGKLFF
>.|TRBJ1-6|TRBV10-2
CASSAGTGNSPLHF
>.|TRBJ2-7|TRBV6-2/TRBV6-3
CASSEGREQYF
>.|TRBJ1-1|TRBV6-5
CASSYSRVNTEAFF
>.|TRBJ1-1|TRBV7-9
CASRSDTEAFF
>.|TRBJ1-2|TRBV5-4
CASSPAGFNYGYTF
>.|TRBJ2-1|TRBV5-1
CASSLDRADNEQFF
>.|TRBJ2-2|TRBV5-1
CASSFRDRVPTNTGELFF
>.|TRBJ2-2|TRBV5-5
CASSLEVRGTGELFF
>.|TRBJ2-3|TRBV5-4
CASSFQGGNTQYF
>.|TRBJ1-6|TRBV2
CASSERRVVSYNSPLHF
>.|TRBJ1-1|TRBV6-2/TRBV6-3
CASSYADRVNTEAFF
>.|TRBJ1-2|TRBV28
CASSSQGADYGYTF
>.|TRBJ1-1|TRBV5-5
CASRFTGTVNTEAFF
>.|TRBJ1-1|TRBV7-8
CASSGHTEAFF
>.|TRBJ2-5|TRBV5-1
CASSSGLKETQYF
>.|TRBJ2-2|TRBV15
CATSSGQGNTGELFF
>.|TRBJ2-3|TRBV27
CASSNDRDGDTQYF
>.|TRBJ2-2|TRBV7-7
CASSLDINTGELFF
>.|TRBJ1-2|TRBV19
CASSTTGTLYGYTF
>.|TRBJ2-3|TRBV2
CASRPGLVTDTQYF
>once|TRBJ2-1|TRBV3-1/TRBV3-2
CASSHGGGTYNEQFF
>.|TRBJ1-2|TRBV30
CAWSRDSGYTF
>.|TRBJ2-1|TRBV3-1/TRBV3-2
CASSQRLNEQFF